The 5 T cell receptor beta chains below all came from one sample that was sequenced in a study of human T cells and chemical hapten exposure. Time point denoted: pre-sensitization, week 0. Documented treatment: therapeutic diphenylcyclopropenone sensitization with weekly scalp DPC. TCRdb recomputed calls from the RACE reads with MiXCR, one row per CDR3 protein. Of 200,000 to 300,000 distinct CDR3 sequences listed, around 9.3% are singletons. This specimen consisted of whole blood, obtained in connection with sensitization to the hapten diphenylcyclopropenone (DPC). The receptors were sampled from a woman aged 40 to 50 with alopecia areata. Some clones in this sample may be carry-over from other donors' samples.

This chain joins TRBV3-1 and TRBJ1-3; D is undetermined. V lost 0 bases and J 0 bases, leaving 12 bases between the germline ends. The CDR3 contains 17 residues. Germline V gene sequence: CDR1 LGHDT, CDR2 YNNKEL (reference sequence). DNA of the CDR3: TGTGCCAGCAGCCAAGAGGGTATGCTTGTCTCTGGAAACACCATATATTTT. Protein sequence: CASSQEGMLVSGNTIYF.

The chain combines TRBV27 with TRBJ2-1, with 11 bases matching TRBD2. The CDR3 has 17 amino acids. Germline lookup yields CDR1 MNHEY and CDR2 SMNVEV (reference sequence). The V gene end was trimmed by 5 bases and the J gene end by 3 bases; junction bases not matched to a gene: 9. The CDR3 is CASSGPGTSGYYNEQFF. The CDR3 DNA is TGTGCCAGCAGTGGTCCCGGGACTAGCGGATACTACAATGAGCAGTTCTTC.

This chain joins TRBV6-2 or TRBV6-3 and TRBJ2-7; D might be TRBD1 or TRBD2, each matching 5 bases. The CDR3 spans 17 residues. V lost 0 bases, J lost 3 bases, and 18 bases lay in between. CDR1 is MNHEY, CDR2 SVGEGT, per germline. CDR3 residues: CASSYSSPGRPIYEQYF. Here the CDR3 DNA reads TGTGCCAGCAGTTACTCTTCCCCAGGGAGACCAATCTACGAGCAGTACTTC.

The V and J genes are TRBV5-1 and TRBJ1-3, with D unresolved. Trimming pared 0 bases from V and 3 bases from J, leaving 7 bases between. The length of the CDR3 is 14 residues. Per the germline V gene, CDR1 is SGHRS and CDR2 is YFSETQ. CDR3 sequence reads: CASSLAGYGNTIYF. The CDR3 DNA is TGCGCCAGCAGCTTGGCCGGTTATGGAAACACCATATATTTT.

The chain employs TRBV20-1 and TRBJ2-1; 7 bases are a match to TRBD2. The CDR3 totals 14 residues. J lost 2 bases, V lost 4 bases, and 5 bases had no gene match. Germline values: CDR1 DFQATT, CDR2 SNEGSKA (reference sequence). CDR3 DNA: TGCAGTGCTATGGGCGGGAGAACCTACAATGAGCAGTTCTTC. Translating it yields CSAMGGRTYNEQFF.